The clone carrying this T cell receptor beta chain was seen ten or more times. The target antigen is unknown. RNA transcripts were the template for amplifying TCR beta CDR3 regions. First-round RT-PCR of the TCR CDR3 relied on the HTBI primer set. TCRdb re-called the multiplex PCR reads with MiXCR, one entry per CDR3 protein. This table has approximately 32,000 distinct CDR3 sequences, less than 50% appearing once. The sample belongs to a study of T cells in Graves' hyperthyroidism and ophthalmopathy. Study conclusions and caveats: The model made its ophthalmopathy prediction, and onset followed a median approximately 6 months later. Most clonotypes expanded in thyroid above 0.001 were likewise present in blood.

The blood was taken when hyperthyroidism was first diagnosed, before any ophthalmopathy symptoms showed up. With V trimmed by 6 bases and J by 4 bases, 4 bases remained unmatched. The CDR3 is 15 residues long. V is TRBV12-3 or TRBV12-4 and J is TRBJ2-2, with 11 bases that match TRBD2. The receptor's source is a woman in her 50s with Graves' hyperthyroidism that later progressed to Graves' ophthalmopathy. The sequenced sample consisted of blood. The CDR3: CASSRLAGSTGELFF. CDR3 nucleotide sequence: TGTGCCAGCAGCCGACTAGCGGGAAGCACCGGGGAGCTGTTTTTT.